The next 16 T cell receptor beta chains were all read from a single sample in a study of patients and donors after allogeneic stem cell transplantation. TCRdb ran MiXCR on the RT-PCR reads and lists one entry per CDR3 protein. The data hold over 350,000 distinct CDR3 sequences, with roughly 17% observed a single time. The sequencing sample was made of blood, either unsorted or a sorted T cell fraction (not recorded which). These TCRs come from a human donor who was either an allogeneic HSCT recipient or a stem cell or donor lymphocyte infusion donor (not recorded which). It is not recorded whose cells these are; they may come from a transplant donor.

This clonotype was recorded at least ten times. V and J are TRBV24-1 and TRBJ2-1; D gene unclear. CDR3 length equals 12 residues. Germline values: CDR1 KGHDR, CDR2 SFDVKD. V was cut by 0 bases and J by 7 bases, with 3 bases left in between. Here the CDR3 reads CATSDLGNEQFF. CDR3 sequence (DNA): TGTGCCACCAGTGATTTGGGTAATGAGCAGTTCTTC.

This chain connects TRBV29-1 to TRBJ1-1, with D possibly being TRBD1 (5 bases). Deletions cut 3 bases from V and 3 bases from J, with 5 bases between. The CDR3 extends over 11 amino acids. Germline-derived CDR1 and CDR2 are SQVTM and ANQGSEA. The CDR3 DNA reads as TGCAGCGTTGACAGGGACACTGAAGCTTTCTTT. Protein sequence: CSVDRDTEAFF. The full variable domain, rest sourced from reference TRBV29-1 and TRBJ1-1, is SAVISQKPSRDICQRGTSLTIQCQVDSQVTMMFWYRQQPGQSLTLIATANQGSEATYESGFVIDKFPISRPNLTFSTLTVSNMSPEDSSIYLCSVDRDTEAFFGQGTRLTVV.

This clonotype appeared a few times. The rearrangement joins TRBV12-3 or TRBV12-4 to TRBJ1-1, with TRBD1 matching 8 bases. The CDR3 extends over 15 amino acids. The junction had 12 bases not matched to a gene; V was cut back by 5 bases and J by 7 bases. CDR3 DNA: TGTGCCAGCAGTCCCCGGACAGGGCTGGATCATGAAGCTTTCTTT. The encoded protein is CASSPRTGLDHEAFF.

This clonotype occurred many times. V is TRBV18 and J is TRBJ2-3; no clear D gene. From germline, CDR1 is KGHSH and CDR2 LQKENI. V was trimmed by 5 bases and J by 2 bases, leaving 2 bases between them. The CDR3 totals 11 residues. CDR3 DNA: TGTGCCAGCTCAACCACAGATACGCAGTATTTT. Translated, it gives CASSTTDTQYF.

This sequence joins TRBV6-1 and TRBJ2-1, with 11 bases identical to TRBD2. J gave up 2 bases and V 5 bases, and 8 bases lay outside the gene matches. The CDR3 length is 17 residues. Germline V gene lookup returns CDR1 MNHNS and CDR2 SASEGT. DNA for the CDR3: TGTGCCAGCAGTAGACCCCCGGGACTAGCGGCCTACAATGAGCAGTTCTTC. It is translated as CASSRPPGLAAYNEQFF.

This clonotype was counted at least ten times. This sequence joins TRBV9 and TRBJ2-2; 7 bases fit TRBD2. Germline CDR1 SGDLS, CDR2 YYNGEE. The V and J ends lost 4 bases and 6 bases, in that order; junction bases with no gene match: 9. The CDR3 sequence is 15 residues long. The CDR3 nucleotides are TGTGCCAGCAGCTTAAGACTAGCTGGCGCCGGGGAGCTGTTTTTT. Protein product: CASSLRLAGAGELFF.

The sample holds a few counts of this clonotype. The rearrangement links TRBV4-2 to TRBJ1-5; D gene ambiguous. CDR3 length: 15 amino acids. V was pared by 1 base and J by 6 bases, with 13 bases between. Germline CDR1 reads LGHNA; CDR2 reads YNFKEQ. CDR3 in DNA: TGTGCCAGCAGCCAAGGATTAAGGGTGGCTCAGCCCCAGCATTTT. Translated, it gives CASSQGLRVAQPQHF.

This chain uses TRBV4-1 with TRBJ2-1; unclear D gene. Trimming pared 2 bases from V and 8 bases from J, leaving 7 bases between. The CDR3 runs to 12 residues. Germline lookup yields CDR1 MGHRA and CDR2 YSYEKL. The chain's CDR3 is CASSQYGDEQFF. CDR3 DNA sequence: TGCGCCAGCAGCCAATACGGAGATGAGCAGTTCTTC.

This sequence joins TRBV5-8 and TRBJ2-3; the D is unclear. This CDR3 region has 15 residues. Per the germline V gene, CDR1 is SGHTS and CDR2 is YDEGEE. V was pared by 0 bases and J by 3 bases, with 11 bases between. CDR3 amino acids: CASSLGQHPTDTQYF. CDR3 bases: TGTGCCAGCAGCTTGGGACAACACCCTACAGATACGCAGTATTTT. The whole variable domain, filled in from reference TRBV5-8 and TRBJ2-3, reads EAGVTQSPTHLIKTRGQQATLRCSPISGHTSVYWYQQALGLGLQFLLWYDEGEERNRGNFPPRFSGRQFPNYSSELNVNALELEDSALYLCASSLGQHPTDTQYFGPGTRLTVL.

The chain has TRBV6-6 and TRBJ1-6; D is perhaps TRBD1 (5 bases). Germline assignment: CDR1 MNHNY and CDR2 SVGAGI (reference sequence). Trimming cost V 8 bases and J 8 bases, with 13 bases left between them. The length of the CDR3 is 13 residues. This chain's CDR3 is CASFWGNDSPLHF. The DNA of the CDR3 is TGTGCCAGCTTTTGGGGGAATGATTCACCCCTCCACTTT.

This chain uses TRBV4-2 with TRBJ2-2; maybe TRBD1 (5 bases). V was trimmed by 1 base and J by 5 bases, leaving 20 bases between them. This CDR3 is built from 18 residues. Germline loops: CDR1 LGHNA, CDR2 YNFKEQ. CDR3 bases: TGTGCCAGCAGCCAAGCCGGATGGGGCAGGATCGCAACCGGGGAGCTGTTTTTT. Its protein is CASSQAGWGRIATGELFF.

This clonotype has a count of ten or more. This chain uses TRBV12-3 or TRBV12-4 with TRBJ1-4; the D gene is possibly TRBD1 (5 bases). V lost 2 bases and J lost 10, with 11 bases in between. The CDR3 length is 13 residues. DNA of the CDR3: TGTGCCAGCAGTTTATTAGAAAGGGGAAAACTGTTTTTT. As protein: CASSLLERGKLFF.

The gene calls are TRBV4-1 and TRBJ2-7; 8 bases map to TRBD2. The CDR3 runs to 15 residues. Germline CDR1 reads MGHRA; CDR2 reads YSYEKL. The V and J ends lost 2 bases and 0 bases, in that order; junction bases with no gene match: 3. The CDR3 reads CASSQRTSGSYEQYF. The DNA of the CDR3 is TGCGCCAGCAGCCAAAGAACTAGCGGCTCCTACGAGCAGTACTTC.

This clonotype was detected a few times. The J gene is TRBJ2-2, the V gene TRBV12-3 or TRBV12-4, with 7 bases that match TRBD1. The CDR3 sequence is 13 residues long. V dropped 5 bases and J dropped 6; count of bases not matched to a gene: 3. The CDR3 nucleotides read TGTGCCAGCAGTGGGGACAGAGCCGGGGAGCTGTTTTTT. Its translation is CASSGDRAGELFF.

This chain uses TRBV5-1 with TRBJ1-2; D perhaps matches TRBD1 (5 bases). This CDR3 comprises 14 residues. CDR1 and CDR2 (germline): SGHRS, YFSETQ. The ends were cut back, 0 bases at V and 7 bases at J, with 13 bases in the middle. In DNA, the CDR3 is TGCGCCAGCAGCTTGGGGCCGGGGCCGGCTGGCTACACCTTC. Translating it yields CASSLGPGPAGYTF.

This chain connects TRBV6-2 or TRBV6-3 to TRBJ2-2; TRBD1 aligns across 10 bases. The V gene's germline CDR1 is MNHEY and CDR2 SVGEGT. This CDR3 has 15 residues. The V and J ends lost 6 bases and 5 bases, in that order; junction bases with no gene match: 6. The CDR3 here is CASSSGQGETGELFF. The DNA for the CDR3 is TGTGCCAGCAGCAGCGGACAGGGGGAGACCGGGGAGCTGTTTTTT.